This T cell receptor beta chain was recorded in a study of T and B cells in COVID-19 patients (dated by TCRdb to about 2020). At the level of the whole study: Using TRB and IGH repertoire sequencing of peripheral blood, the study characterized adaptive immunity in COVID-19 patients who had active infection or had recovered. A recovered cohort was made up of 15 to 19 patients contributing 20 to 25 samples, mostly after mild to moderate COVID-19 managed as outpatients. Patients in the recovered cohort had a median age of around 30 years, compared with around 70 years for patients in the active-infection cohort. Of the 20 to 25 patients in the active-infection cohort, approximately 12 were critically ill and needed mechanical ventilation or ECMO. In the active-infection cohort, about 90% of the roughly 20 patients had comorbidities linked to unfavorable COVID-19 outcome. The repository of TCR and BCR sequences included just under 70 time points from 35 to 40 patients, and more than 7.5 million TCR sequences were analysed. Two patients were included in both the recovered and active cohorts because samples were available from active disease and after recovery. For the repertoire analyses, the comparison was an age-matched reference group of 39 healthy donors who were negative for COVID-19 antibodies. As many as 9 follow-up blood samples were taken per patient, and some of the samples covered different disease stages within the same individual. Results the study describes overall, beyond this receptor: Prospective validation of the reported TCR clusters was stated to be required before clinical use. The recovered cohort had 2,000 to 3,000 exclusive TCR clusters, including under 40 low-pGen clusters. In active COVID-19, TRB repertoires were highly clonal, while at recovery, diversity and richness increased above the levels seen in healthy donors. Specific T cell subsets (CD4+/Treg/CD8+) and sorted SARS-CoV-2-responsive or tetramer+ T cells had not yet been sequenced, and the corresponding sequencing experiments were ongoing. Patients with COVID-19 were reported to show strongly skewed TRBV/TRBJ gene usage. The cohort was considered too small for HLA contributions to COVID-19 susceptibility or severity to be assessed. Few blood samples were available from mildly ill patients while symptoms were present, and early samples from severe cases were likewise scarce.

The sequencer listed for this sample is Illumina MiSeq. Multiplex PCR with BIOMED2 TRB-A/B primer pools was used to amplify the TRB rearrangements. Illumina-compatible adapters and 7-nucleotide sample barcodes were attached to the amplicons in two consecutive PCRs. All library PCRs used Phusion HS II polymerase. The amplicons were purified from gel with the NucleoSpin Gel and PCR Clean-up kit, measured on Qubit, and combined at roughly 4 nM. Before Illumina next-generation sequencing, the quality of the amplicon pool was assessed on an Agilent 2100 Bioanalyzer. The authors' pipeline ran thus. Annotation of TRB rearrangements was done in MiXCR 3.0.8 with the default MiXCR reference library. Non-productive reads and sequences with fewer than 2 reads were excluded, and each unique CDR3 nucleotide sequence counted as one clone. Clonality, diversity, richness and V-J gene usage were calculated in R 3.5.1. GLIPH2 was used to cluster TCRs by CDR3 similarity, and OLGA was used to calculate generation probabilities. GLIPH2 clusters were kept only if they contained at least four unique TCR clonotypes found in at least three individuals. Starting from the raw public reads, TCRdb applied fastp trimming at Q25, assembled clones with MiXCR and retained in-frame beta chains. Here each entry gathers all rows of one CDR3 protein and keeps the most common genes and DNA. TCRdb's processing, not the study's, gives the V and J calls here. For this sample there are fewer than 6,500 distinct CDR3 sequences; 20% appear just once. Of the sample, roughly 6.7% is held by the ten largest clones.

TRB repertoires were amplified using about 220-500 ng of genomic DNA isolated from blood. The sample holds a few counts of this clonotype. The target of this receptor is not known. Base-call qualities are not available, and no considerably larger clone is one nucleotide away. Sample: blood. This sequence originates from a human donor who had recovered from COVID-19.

The CDR3 reads as follows: CASSGLAQPNTGELFF. The DNA sequence follows: TGCGCCAGCAGCGGATTGGCCCAGCCCAACACCGGGGAGCTGTTTTTT. The chain joins TRBV5-1 to TRBJ2-2; the D gene lacks a confident call. Reading from cysteine to phenylalanine, the CDR3 counts 16 amino acids. Only the CDR3 DNA is retained, 48 bases long and in frame from the first base. A distance of 15 bases separates the germline ends of V and J, which lose 4 bases and 2 bases respectively. CDR1 and CDR2 were assigned from the germline V gene as SGHRS and YFSETQ.